A selection of T cell receptor beta chains follows, all from one sample in a study of blood T cell repertoires in COVID-19. Generated by immunoSEQ multiplex PCR, the TCRdb table keeps only in-frame clones and is missing some. Of about 250,000 clones in the sample, roughly 88% were seen once. The sequencing input was peripheral blood. Receptors were obtained from a woman aged 30 to 39 with active or convalescent COVID-19. The CDR3 runs from the conserved cysteine through the conserved F or W. Fields, in order: V gene, clone size, D gene, J gene, CDR3 protein, CDR3 DNA. D genes are given only for firm matches. Rows give clone size only sometimes, using once, few, many, or a class for an expanded clone.

V gene: TRBV6-2/TRBV6-3
clone size: few
D gene: TRBD1
J gene: TRBJ1-2
CDR3 protein: CASSYAGGADGYTF
CDR3 DNA: TGTGCCAGCAGTTACGCAGGGGGCGCAGATGGCTACACCTTC

V gene: TRBV7-2
clone size: once
D gene: TRBD1
J gene: TRBJ1-5
CDR3 protein: CASSPAGTGQFGNQPQHF
CDR3 DNA: TGTGCCAGCAGCCCAGCCGGGACAGGGCAATTTGGCAATCAGCCCCAGCATTTT

V gene: TRBV2
clone size: once
D gene: -
J gene: TRBJ2-5
CDR3 protein: CASSEDWTAGSETQYF
CDR3 DNA: TGTGCCAGCAGTGAGGATTGGACGGCGGGGTCAGAGACCCAGTACTTC

V gene: TRBV24-1
clone size: -
D gene: TRBD2
J gene: TRBJ2-1
CDR3 protein: CATSAPLGTSGDSLMGEQFF
CDR3 DNA: TGTGCCACCAGTGCCCCTTTAGGGACTAGCGGGGACTCCCTCATGGGGGAGCAGTTCTTC

V gene: TRBV24-1
clone size: -
D gene: -
J gene: TRBJ1-5
CDR3 protein: CATSDGGPGRYSNQPQHF
CDR3 DNA: TGTGCCACCAGTGACGGAGGGCCCGGGAGATATAGCAATCAGCCCCAGCATTTT

V gene: TRBV5-5
clone size: once
D gene: TRBD2
J gene: TRBJ2-1
CDR3 protein: CASTPGAGGYNEQFF
CDR3 DNA: TGTGCCAGCACCCCGGGAGCGGGGGGTTACAATGAGCAGTTCTTC

V gene: TRBV30
clone size: -
D gene: -
J gene: TRBJ2-1
CDR3 protein: CAWTGSSYNEQFF
CDR3 DNA: TGTGCCTGGACGGGGAGCTCCTACAATGAGCAGTTCTTC

V gene: TRBV5-6
clone size: -
D gene: TRBD1
J gene: TRBJ1-3
CDR3 protein: CASSLLGDRTSGNTIYF
CDR3 DNA: TGTGCCAGCAGCTTGTTAGGGGACAGAACCTCTGGAAACACCATATATTTT

V gene: TRBV15
clone size: -
D gene: -
J gene: TRBJ2-5
CDR3 protein: CATSRPQETQYF
CDR3 DNA: TGTGCCACCAGCAGACCACAAGAGACCCAGTACTTC

V gene: TRBV11-2
clone size: -
D gene: TRBD1
J gene: TRBJ2-1
CDR3 protein: CASSLNGDRQFF
CDR3 DNA: TGTGCCAGCAGCCTGAATGGGGACAGGCAGTTCTTC

V gene: TRBV28
clone size: -
D gene: TRBD1
J gene: TRBJ2-7
CDR3 protein: CASSLPSGTGTYEQYF
CDR3 DNA: TGTGCCAGCAGTCTACCCTCCGGGACAGGGACCTACGAGCAGTACTTC

V gene: TRBV28
clone size: -
D gene: TRBD1
J gene: TRBJ2-1
CDR3 protein: CASRMGQGGFNEQFF
CDR3 DNA: TGTGCCAGCAGGATGGGACAGGGAGGGTTCAATGAGCAGTTCTTC

V gene: TRBV30
clone size: few
D gene: -
J gene: TRBJ1-2
CDR3 protein: CAWSVQRVNYGYTF
CDR3 DNA: TGTGCCTGGAGTGTACAGAGGGTTAACTATGGCTACACCTTC

V gene: TRBV7-3
clone size: -
D gene: TRBD2
J gene: TRBJ2-7
CDR3 protein: CASSLGLAGTSYEQYF
CDR3 DNA: TGTGCCAGCAGCTTAGGTCTAGCGGGGACCTCCTACGAGCAGTACTTC

V gene: TRBV5-1
clone size: -
D gene: -
J gene: TRBJ2-3
CDR3 protein: CASSFTLGDRSSTDTQYF
CDR3 DNA: TGCGCCAGCAGCTTCACCCTTGGTGACAGATCTAGCACAGATACGCAGTATTTT

V gene: TRBV7-3
clone size: -
D gene: TRBD2
J gene: TRBJ2-3
CDR3 protein: CASSLTSGTDTQYF
CDR3 DNA: TGTGCCAGCAGCCTGACTAGCGGAACAGATACGCAGTATTTT

V gene: TRBV18
clone size: few
D gene: -
J gene: TRBJ1-1
CDR3 protein: CASSPNPGRGTEAFF
CDR3 DNA: TGTGCCAGCTCACCGAATCCCGGGCGGGGCACTGAAGCTTTCTTT

V gene: TRBV7-9
clone size: -
D gene: -
J gene: TRBJ2-3
CDR3 protein: CASILTGSTDTQYF
CDR3 DNA: TGTGCCAGCATTCTGACTGGGAGCACAGATACGCAGTATTTT

V gene: TRBV25-1
clone size: -
D gene: -
J gene: TRBJ2-5
CDR3 protein: CASNQAAGNQETQYF
CDR3 DNA: TGTGCCAGCAACCAGGCCGCGGGGAACCAAGAGACCCAGTACTTC

V gene: TRBV12-3/TRBV12-4
clone size: -
D gene: TRBD1
J gene: TRBJ1-1
CDR3 protein: CASSQGANTEAFF
CDR3 DNA: TGTGCCAGCTCCCAGGGGGCGAACACTGAAGCTTTCTTT

V gene: TRBV18
clone size: -
D gene: -
J gene: TRBJ1-5
CDR3 protein: CASSSEVGSNQPQHF
CDR3 DNA: TGTGCCAGCTCATCTGAGGTAGGAAGCAATCAGCCCCAGCATTTT

V gene: TRBV10-3
clone size: -
D gene: TRBD1
J gene: TRBJ1-1
CDR3 protein: CATTGTGNTEAFF
CDR3 DNA: TGTGCCACCACCGGGACAGGGAACACTGAAGCTTTCTTT

V gene: TRBV28
clone size: -
D gene: -
J gene: TRBJ2-2
CDR3 protein: CAINSYRATGELFF
CDR3 DNA: TGTGCCATCAACTCTTACAGGGCCACCGGGGAGCTGTTTTTT

V gene: TRBV30
clone size: -
D gene: TRBD1
J gene: TRBJ1-5
CDR3 protein: CAWSPGQVLRQPQHF
CDR3 DNA: TGTGCCTGGAGCCCTGGACAGGTCCTCCGGCAGCCCCAGCATTTT

V gene: TRBV9
clone size: -
D gene: TRBD2
J gene: TRBJ2-5
CDR3 protein: CASSDGLAGGLETQYF
CDR3 DNA: TGTGCCAGCAGCGACGGACTAGCGGGGGGGCTGGAGACCCAGTACTTC

V gene: TRBV24-1
clone size: -
D gene: -
J gene: TRBJ2-7
CDR3 protein: CATSESTANSLYEQYF
CDR3 DNA: TGTGCCACCAGTGAATCGACTGCGAACTCCCTCTACGAGCAGTACTTC

V gene: TRBV19
clone size: -
D gene: TRBD1
J gene: TRBJ1-1
CDR3 protein: CASSSRGQVDEAFF
CDR3 DNA: TGTGCCAGTAGTTCACGTGGACAGGTGGATGAAGCTTTCTTT

V gene: TRBV3-1/TRBV3-2
clone size: -
D gene: TRBD2
J gene: TRBJ2-7
CDR3 protein: CASSPPGLAPEQYF
CDR3 DNA: TGTGCCAGCAGCCCTCCCGGACTAGCTCCCGAGCAGTACTTC

V gene: TRBV29-1
clone size: -
D gene: TRBD1
J gene: TRBJ2-3
CDR3 protein: CSVEGQGVADTQYF
CDR3 DNA: TGCAGCGTGGAGGGACAGGGGGTTGCAGATACGCAGTATTTT

V gene: TRBV5-4
clone size: -
D gene: -
J gene: TRBJ2-1
CDR3 protein: CASKPGGVNEQFF
CDR3 DNA: TGTGCCAGCAAACCCGGGGGTGTAAATGAGCAGTTCTTC

V gene: TRBV12-3/TRBV12-4
clone size: -
D gene: -
J gene: TRBJ2-3
CDR3 protein: CASTGSSTDTQYF
CDR3 DNA: TGTGCCAGCACAGGGTCTAGCACAGATACGCAGTATTTT

V gene: TRBV19
clone size: -
D gene: -
J gene: TRBJ1-5
CDR3 protein: CASSMISGAGDQPQHF
CDR3 DNA: TGTGCCAGTAGTATGATCAGCGGGGCCGGGGATCAGCCCCAGCATTTT

V gene: TRBV7-2
clone size: few
D gene: TRBD1
J gene: TRBJ1-2
CDR3 protein: CASSFGTGGEKGRYGYTF
CDR3 DNA: TGTGCCAGCAGCTTCGGGACAGGGGGCGAAAAGGGGCGGTATGGCTACACCTTC

V gene: TRBV6-2/TRBV6-3
clone size: once
D gene: -
J gene: TRBJ1-1
CDR3 protein: CASSSDRNTEAFF
CDR3 DNA: TGTGCCAGCAGCTCGGACAGGAACACTGAAGCTTTCTTT

V gene: TRBV7-9
clone size: -
D gene: TRBD1
J gene: TRBJ1-3
CDR3 protein: CASSWRGTGIGNTIYF
CDR3 DNA: TGTGCCAGCAGTTGGAGGGGGACAGGGATAGGAAACACCATATATTTT

V gene: TRBV2
clone size: -
D gene: -
J gene: TRBJ1-3
CDR3 protein: CASSESGPPGNTIYF
CDR3 DNA: TGTGCCAGCAGTGAATCGGGTCCCCCTGGAAACACCATATATTTT

V gene: TRBV29-1
clone size: -
D gene: -
J gene: TRBJ2-7
CDR3 protein: CSGWPAHRVEQYF
CDR3 DNA: TGCAGCGGCTGGCCGGCCCACAGGGTCGAGCAGTACTTC

V gene: TRBV6-5
clone size: -
D gene: -
J gene: TRBJ1-2
CDR3 protein: CASSTSIRGAYGYTF
CDR3 DNA: TGTGCCAGCAGCACCTCCATACGGGGAGCCTATGGCTACACCTTC

V gene: TRBV20-1
clone size: -
D gene: -
J gene: TRBJ2-7
CDR3 protein: CSGGRGYEQYF
CDR3 DNA: TGCAGTGGAGGAAGGGGTTACGAGCAGTACTTC

V gene: TRBV4-2
clone size: -
D gene: -
J gene: TRBJ2-2
CDR3 protein: CASSQDFLVAGELFF
CDR3 DNA: TGTGCCAGCAGCCAAGACTTCCTTGTAGCCGGGGAGCTGTTTTTT

V gene: TRBV9
clone size: few
D gene: TRBD1
J gene: TRBJ1-2
CDR3 protein: CASSPDTGGGLGYTF
CDR3 DNA: TGTGCCAGCAGCCCGGACACAGGGGGCGGCTTAGGCTACACCTTC

V gene: TRBV6-5
clone size: few
D gene: -
J gene: TRBJ2-7
CDR3 protein: CASSTRDSYEQYF
CDR3 DNA: TGTGCCAGCAGCACCCGGGACTCCTACGAGCAGTACTTC

V gene: TRBV24-1
clone size: -
D gene: -
J gene: TRBJ1-2
CDR3 protein: CAPLPEGRKGYTF
CDR3 DNA: TGTGCCCCCCTCCCAGAGGGAAGGAAGGGCTACACCTTC

V gene: TRBV30
clone size: -
D gene: TRBD1
J gene: TRBJ2-1
CDR3 protein: CAWSTGTGGYNEQFF
CDR3 DNA: TGTGCCTGGAGTACCGGGACAGGGGGATACAATGAGCAGTTCTTC

V gene: TRBV9
clone size: -
D gene: TRBD2
J gene: TRBJ2-3
CDR3 protein: CASSVLPGGLGTDTQYF
CDR3 DNA: TGTGCCAGCAGCGTGCTCCCGGGGGGGCTGGGCACAGATACGCAGTATTTT

V gene: TRBV6-5
clone size: -
D gene: -
J gene: TRBJ2-7
CDR3 protein: CASSGGGEQYF
CDR3 DNA: TGTGCCAGCTCTGGGGGCGGCGAGCAGTACTTC

V gene: TRBV25-1
clone size: -
D gene: -
J gene: TRBJ1-6
CDR3 protein: CASSVEGERDSPLHF
CDR3 DNA: TGTGCCAGCAGTGTTGAGGGGGAAAGGGATTCACCCCTCCACTTT

V gene: TRBV5-4
clone size: -
D gene: -
J gene: TRBJ1-3
CDR3 protein: CASSPGVGAAGSGNTIYF
CDR3 DNA: TGTGCCAGCAGCCCTGGGGTGGGGGCCGCTGGTTCTGGAAACACCATATATTTT

V gene: TRBV6-2/TRBV6-3
clone size: -
D gene: -
J gene: TRBJ2-4
CDR3 protein: CASSLAGVGNIQYF
CDR3 DNA: TGTGCCAGCAGTCTCGCAGGGGTGGGTAACATTCAGTACTTC

V gene: TRBV4-3
clone size: -
D gene: TRBD2
J gene: TRBJ2-3
CDR3 protein: CASSQDGQRGGTATQYF
CDR3 DNA: TGCGCCAGCAGCCAAGATGGGCAGCGGGGGGGCACGGCTACGCAGTATTTT

V gene: TRBV28
clone size: -
D gene: TRBD1
J gene: TRBJ2-2
CDR3 protein: CASLGTVNTGELFF
CDR3 DNA: TGTGCCAGCCTCGGGACAGTGAACACCGGGGAGCTGTTTTTT

V gene: TRBV9
clone size: -
D gene: -
J gene: TRBJ2-5
CDR3 protein: CASSVAPTGETQYF
CDR3 DNA: TGTGCCAGCAGCGTAGCCCCAACGGGGGAGACCCAGTACTTC

V gene: TRBV9
clone size: -
D gene: TRBD2
J gene: TRBJ2-1
CDR3 protein: CASSVGGGSYNEQFF
CDR3 DNA: TGTGCCAGCAGCGTCGGCGGGGGCTCCTACAATGAGCAGTTCTTC